Shown below are 12 T cell receptor beta chains from a single sample sequenced in a study of cytomegalovirus exposure and HLA in healthy donors listed by TCRdb under 2017. The library came from the immunoSEQ multiplex PCR assay. For the multiplex PCR, a mixture combining 60 forward primers for TCR Vbeta segments and 13 reverse primers for TCR Jbeta segments was used. Drawn from immuneACCESS, this table holds only the in-frame rearrangements with V and J called that TCRdb kept. Clones are partly lost; checked studies trace under half to an unresolved V gene and leave the rest unexplained. Counted in this sample were about 90,000 clones; less than 85% of them appeared once. The ten largest clonotypes hold roughly 2% of the sample. Sequenced material: PBMCs. The receptor source for this set is a man aged 18 to 30 in good health and CMV-seronegative.

This chain links TRBV18 with TRBJ1-2; no clear D gene. CDR3 size: 14 residues. Germline CDR1 KGHSH, CDR2 LQKENI. V was cut by 4 bases and J by 7 bases, with 16 bases left in between. CDR3 loop: CASSQEAPRVGYTF. The CDR3 DNA sequence: TGTGCCAGCTCACAAGAGGCGCCGCGGGTTGGCTACACCTTC.

The genes are TRBV7-2 and TRBJ2-2, with TRBD1 matching 7 bases. CDR3 length equals 17 residues. Trimming took 5 bases from V and 0 from J; bases not matched to a gene: 9. Germline CDR1 and CDR2: SGHTA and FQGNSA. In DNA, the CDR3 is TGTGCCAGCAGCCTTGACCGGGGACAGACGAACACCGGGGAGCTGTTTTTT. As protein: CASSLDRGQTNTGELFF.

This clone showed up just a few times. The chain combines TRBV7-9 with TRBJ2-3; 7 nucleotides line up with TRBD2. CDR3 length equals 17 residues. J gave up 2 bases and V 10 bases, and 18 bases lay outside the gene matches. CDR1 and CDR2 (germline): SEHNR, FQNEAQ (reference sequence). The CDR3 nucleotides read TGTGCCACCCCCGGAGGCAGCGGGACCTTCTACACAGATACGCAGTATTTT. This encodes CATPGGSGTFYTDTQYF.

V is TRBV6-4 and J is TRBJ1-1; D remains unclear. V was cut by 4 bases and J by 0 bases, with 6 bases left in between. The CDR3 spans 13 residues. The germline V gene has CDR1 MRHNA and CDR2 SNTAGT. The CDR3 region has the DNA TGTGCCAGCAGTGCTATGGTGAACACTGAAGCTTTCTTT. Translated: CASSAMVNTEAFF.

The rearrangement links TRBV19 to TRBJ1-2, with D possibly TRBD1 on 5 matching bases. The germline V gene encodes CDR1 LNHDA and CDR2 SQIVND (reference sequence). The CDR3 contains 14 residues. The ends were cut back, 1 base at V and 8 bases at J, with 14 bases in the middle. The CDR3 nucleotides read TGTGCCAGTAGTATAGTGGGGGGACTCCCGGGCTACACCTTC. Its translation is CASSIVGGLPGYTF.

About this clone: One end of the junction does not line up with germline, which may come from a read error. This chain connects TRBV19 to TRBJ2-3; TRBD1 matches 8 bases. Germline V gene data show CDR1 as LNHDA and CDR2 as SQIVND (reference sequence). CDR3 length: 14 residues. DNA of the CDR3: TGTGCCATCTCAAGGGCAGGGGGCACAGATACACAGTATTTT. Its translation is CAISRAGGTDTQYF.

The chain uses TRBV9 and TRBJ1-2; TRBD1 matches 9 bases. Per germline, CDR1 SGDLS and CDR2 YYNGEE. The CDR3 is made up of 13 amino acids. Losses at the gene ends were 6 bases for V and 4 bases for J; bases not matched to a gene: 4. CDR3 in amino acids: CASTGQGIYGYTF. The CDR3 DNA is TGTGCCAGCACCGGACAGGGGATCTATGGCTACACCTTC. The full variable domain, completed using reference TRBV9 and TRBJ1-2, is DSGVTQTPKHLITATGQRVTLRCSPRSGDLSVYWYQQSLDQGLQFLIQYYNGEERAKGNILERFSAQQFPDLHSELNLSSLELGDSALYFCASTGQGIYGYTFGSGTRLTVV.

The chain has TRBV9 and TRBJ2-7; the match to TRBD2 covers 8 bases. V was clipped by 0 bases and J by 3 bases; unmatched bases: 5. The CDR3 runs to 15 residues. Germline CDR1 and CDR2: SGDLS and YYNGEE. The CDR3 region has the DNA TGTGCCAGCAGCGTAGGGGCTAGCGGGTTCTACGAGCAGTACTTC. This gives the protein CASSVGASGFYEQYF.

This rearrangement joins TRBV9 to TRBJ1-6; tentative D call: TRBD1 (5 bases). Trimming stripped 5 bases from V and 6 bases from J, with 12 bases between. Germline CDR1 and CDR2: SGDLS and YYNGEE. This CDR3 comprises 14 residues. The DNA for the CDR3 is TGTGCCAGCAGTGAAGGGGTTTCTAATTCACCCCTCCACTTT. Amino acid sequence: CASSEGVSNSPLHF.

This sequence joins TRBV7-3 and TRBJ2-5; TRBD2 agrees at 9 bases. The V segment lost 3 bases and the J segment 1 base; nucleotides outside the gene matches: 3. From germline, CDR1 is SGHTA and CDR2 FQGTGA. CDR3 length: 15 residues. Written as DNA, the CDR3 is TGTGCCAGCAGCTTGGGCGGGAGGGCCCAAGAGACCCAGTACTTC. It codes for CASSLGGRAQETQYF.

This chain uses TRBV19 with TRBJ1-2, with no clear D. CDR3 length equals 15 residues. The V gene's germline CDR1 is LNHDA and CDR2 SQIVND (reference sequence). The V gene lost 0 bases and the J gene lost 4 bases, with 12 bases spanning the gap. The CDR3 region is CASSIEPEDPYGYTF. Written as DNA, the CDR3 is TGTGCCAGTAGTATAGAGCCAGAAGATCCCTATGGCTACACCTTC.

The chain joins TRBV30 to TRBJ1-2, with D hard to call. CDR3 length: 14 amino acids. Looked up from germline, CDR1 is GTSNPN and CDR2 is SVGIG (reference sequence). The V and J ends lost 7 bases and 8 bases respectively, with 23 bases between them. In DNA, the CDR3 is TGTGCCTCGAACCCACTTAGGAGGGTGAGGGGCTACACCTTC. This translates into CASNPLRRVRGYTF.